This TCR beta chain was retrieved from a study of T cell responses to AZD1222 COVID-19 vaccine (dated by TCRdb to 2020 to 2023). For the wider study: AZD1222 recipients given second doses at about 4 weeks or at about 12 weeks were pooled, since spike-specific TCR depth and breadth were not found to differ between the two schedules. TCR sequencing covered approximately 230 trial participants: 200 to 220 given two doses of AZD1222 and around 25 given two doses of MenACWY control vaccine. Trial participants were enrolled into age subgroups of 18-55, 56-69 and 70-plus years, which contained around 140, 26 and 57 TCR-sequenced participants, respectively. Broad study findings and their caveats: Conclusions about previously exposed vaccinees are limited because only six or seven AZD1222 recipients were SARS-CoV-2 seropositive at baseline. A significant rise in spike-specific TCR breadth and depth was observed after two AZD1222 doses relative to day 0 and relative to MenACWY recipients. Nearly half of unique spike-specific TCRs reportedly recognized epitopes outside regions mutated in the B.1.351 and B.1.1.7 variants. In the small 56-69-year group, the increase in depth fell short of significance, most likely because of low power. Most participants were white British and females outnumbered males, and the authors suggested that clonal diversity may have been underestimated. The vaccine-associated CD4 TCRs covered the entire spike protein, and the dominant responses fell in regions 160-218 and 743-854. Because no day 14 peak-response samples were available, the repertoires could be characterized only after the peak T cell response.

The CDR3 regions of human TCRbeta chains were analyzed by immunosequencing. From the authors' description of their analysis: TCRs in the repertoires were compared against a reference library of SARS-CoV-2-specific TCRs that had been generated with the MIRA antigen-specificity platform. Breadth was defined as the fraction of unique TCRs that were SARS-CoV-2-associated. Depth was defined as the fraction of total T cells that were SARS-CoV-2-associated. Each spike-specific TCR was assigned to its reactive spike region and to a CD4 or CD8 class using the MIRA data. Log10-transformed breadth and depth values were compared by one-way ANOVA with Sidak's multiple comparisons tests. The immuneACCESS repertoire file appears here via TCRdb, limited to in-frame rearrangements. These files lack a portion of the clones; in checked studies, under half of the deficit traces to unresolved V genes, and the cause of the others is not known. That table is the source of V, J and clone size, and D and trimming were worked out from the DNA. Within this sample are some 96,000 clones, with about 86% of them counted one time only. The biggest ten clones account for about a sixth of the sample.

The CDR1 and CDR2 encoded by the germline V gene are SGHRS and YFSETQ. V and J lose 2 bases and 4 bases, and a span of 9 bases separates them. The CDR3 sequence holds 13 residues, the cysteine and phenylalanine included. Just the 39-base CDR3 DNA is kept, in frame starting at base 1. In the paper's terms, the time point label means: baseline before first vaccination. Samples from vaccinated people were obtained from the UK trials COV001 and COV002, which included a single-blind randomized controlled phase 2/3 trial of AZD1222 (ChAdOx1 nCoV-19) in healthy adults. Trial participant PBMC samples were collected at day 0 and day 28 after the second dose for TCRbeta chain sequencing. As concerns this clone: The specificity of this receptor is unknown. The input lacks base qualities; no much larger clone sits a single base away.

This sample comprised peripheral blood, obtained on day 0 of AZD1222 vaccination. The chain is encoded by TRBV5-1 joined to TRBJ2-5, and TRBD2 may be the D gene, going by 5 matching bases. This sequence was found in an adult in good health. CDR3 protein: CASSLGGGETQYF. The DNA sequence is as follows: TGCGCCAGCAGCTTAGGAGGTGGAGAGACCCAGTACTTC.